One and the same sample provided the 15 T cell receptor beta chains below, sequenced in a study of CD8 T cells in ankylosing spondylitis. TCRdb ran MiXCR on the 5' RACE reads and lists one entry per CDR3 protein. The top ten clones hold about 4.3% of a sample with some 200,000 distinct CDR3 sequences, 18% of them seen once. Material: blood, either unsorted or a sorted T cell fraction (not recorded which). The receptors were sampled from a male donor between 5 and 29 years old with ankylosing spondylitis or in good health (not recorded which).

V is TRBV2 and J is TRBJ1-1; 8 bases fit TRBD1. The V gene end was trimmed by 6 bases and the J gene end by 6 bases; junction bases not matched to a gene: 6. The V gene's germline CDR1 is SNHLY and CDR2 FYNNEI. The CDR3 covers 13 residues. CDR3 nucleotide sequence: TGTGCCAGCAGGACGGACAGGGCCTCTGAAGCTTTCTTT. This encodes CASRTDRASEAFF.

This clonotype was observed a few times. V gene TRBV6-7 combines with J gene TRBJ2-7; possible D gene TRBD1, 5 bases. TRBV6-7 is an ORF, and what it does is uncertain. This CDR3 comprises 15 residues. V gave up 8 bases and J gave up 1 base, with 18 bases separating them. CDR3 protein: CASAYQGEASYEQYV. The CDR3 region has the DNA TGTGCCAGCGCGTATCAAGGGGAAGCGTCCTACGAGCAGTACGTC.

This clonotype was seen repeatedly, ten times or more. The rearrangement uses TRBV20-1 and TRBJ1-4; D ambiguous. This CDR3 spans 11 amino acids. Trimming took 3 bases from V and 6 from J, leaving 5 bases between them. From germline, CDR1 is DFQATT and CDR2 SNEGSKA (reference sequence). The CDR3 reads CSASGHEKLFF. The CDR3 DNA reads TGCAGTGCTAGCGGACATGAAAAACTGTTTTTT.

The J gene is TRBJ2-7, the V gene TRBV29-1; 7 nucleotides line up with TRBD1. With V trimmed by 4 bases and J by 6 bases, 6 bases remained unmatched. The CDR3 loop spans 12 amino acids. Germline V gene data show CDR1 as SQVTM and CDR2 as ANQGSEA. This CDR3 is CSVATGVGEQYF. The CDR3 nucleotides read TGCAGCGTTGCTACAGGGGTCGGCGAGCAGTACTTC.

In its sample, this clonotype was seen many times. V is TRBV5-1 and J is TRBJ2-7, with D maybe TRBD1 (5 bases). The length of the CDR3 is 12 residues. Germline loops: CDR1 SGHRS, CDR2 YFSETQ. Trimming removed 1 base at V and 6 bases at J, with 8 bases between. CDR3 amino acids: CASSLSGPEQYF. CDR3 nucleotides: TGCGCCAGCAGCTTGTCAGGGCCCGAGCAGTACTTC.

The chain has TRBV27 and TRBJ2-1, with 9 bases matching TRBD1. Trimming removed 0 bases from V and 15 bases from J; junction bases left unmatched: 3. This CDR3 spans 12 amino acids. Germline-derived CDR1 and CDR2 are MNHEY and SMNVEV (reference sequence). In nucleotides, the CDR3 is TGTGCCAGCAGTTTATCCGGACAGGGGTGGTTCTTC. Translated, it gives CASSLSGQGWFF.

This clonotype was recorded many times. This chain uses TRBV11-2 with TRBJ1-2; D remains ambiguous. Germline V lookup: CDR1 SGHAT, CDR2 FQNNGV. V shed 2 bases and J shed 3 bases, with 4 bases lying between them. The CDR3 spans 12 residues. The CDR3 nucleotides read TGTGCCAGCAGCTTATCCGACTATGGCTACACCTTC. It specifies CASSLSDYGYTF.

The chain carries TRBV30 and TRBJ1-5; D gene uncertain. Germline CDR1 reads GTSNPN; CDR2 reads SVGIG (reference sequence). This CDR3 contains 13 residues. Trimming removed 0 bases at V and 1 base at J, with 4 bases between. The CDR3 sequence is CAWSVGSNQPQHF. CDR3 DNA: TGTGCCTGGAGTGTTGGAAGCAATCAGCCCCAGCATTTT.

This clonotype has ten or more counts. The V call is TRBV5-1, the J call TRBJ2-3, with 10 bases lining up with TRBD2. The V and J ends lost 3 bases and 3 bases, in that order; junction bases with no gene match: 4. CDR1 is SGHRS, CDR2 YFSETQ, per germline. This CDR3 contains 15 residues. CDR3 region: CASSWGTSATDTQYF. The CDR3, as DNA: TGCGCCAGCAGCTGGGGGACTAGCGCTACAGATACGCAGTATTTT.

This clonotype was observed at least ten times. This chain uses TRBV12-3 or TRBV12-4 with TRBJ2-7; 8 bases map to TRBD2. The CDR3 consists of 17 residues. Trimming removed 3 bases from V and 1 base from J; junction bases left unmatched: 11. CDR3 sequence reads: CASSFQGLVGASYEQYF. The DNA of the CDR3 is TGTGCCAGCAGTTTCCAGGGACTAGTGGGGGCTTCCTACGAGCAGTACTTC.

This clonotype showed up many times. The chain combines TRBV14 with TRBJ1-1; D gene uncertain. V was trimmed by 4 bases and J by 1 base, leaving 7 bases between them. Germline V gene lookup returns CDR1 SGHDN and CDR2 FVKESK. The CDR3 covers 13 residues. In DNA form, the CDR3 reads TGTGCCAGCAGCCTCCGGGGGAACACTGAAGCTTTCTTT. Its translation is CASSLRGNTEAFF.

This clonotype was counted at least ten times. V is TRBV4-1 and J is TRBJ2-5, with a possible D match to TRBD2 (5 bases). V gave up 3 bases and J gave up 5 bases, with 7 bases separating them. CDR3 length equals 12 residues. Germline lookup yields CDR1 MGHRA and CDR2 YSYEKL. CDR3 coding DNA: TGCGCCAGCAGCCAGACGGGGGAGACCCAGTACTTC. It translates to CASSQTGETQYF.

This clonotype showed up many times. The chain carries TRBV28 and TRBJ1-2, with 11 bases matching TRBD1. V was clipped by 6 bases and J by 4 bases; unmatched bases: 13. Germline assignment: CDR1 MDHEN and CDR2 SYDVKM. The CDR3 sequence is 17 residues long. The CDR3 spells CASSPSGTGGTTYGYTF. The CDR3 bases are TGTGCCAGCAGCCCAAGTGGGACAGGGGGAACGACCTATGGCTACACCTTC.

CDR3 region: CASSPFLLAGGQRDEQFF. For the CDR3, the DNA is TGTGCCAGCAGCCCCTTCTTACTAGCGGGAGGGCAAAGGGATGAGCAGTTCTTC. The chain couples TRBV12-3 or TRBV12-4 to TRBJ2-1, with 13 positions matching TRBD2. The trim removed 6 bases at V and 8 bases at J, leaving 16 bases unmatched. The CDR3 is 18 residues long.

This clonotype was observed a few times. This chain joins TRBV7-3 and TRBJ2-1, with 10 bases aligning to TRBD2. The trim removed 2 bases at V and 9 bases at J, leaving 7 bases unmatched. Looked up from germline, CDR1 is SGHTA and CDR2 is FQGTGA. The CDR3 is 15 residues long. The CDR3 DNA is TGTGCCAGCAGCTTACTAGCGGGAGTTCTTGGTGAGCAGTTCTTC. Its translation: CASSLLAGVLGEQFF.